Included here is one T cell receptor beta chain sequence, with context. This clone has a single count. The antigen it recognizes is unknown. The record has no base qualities; no much larger clone is one base away. The source of the sample is a study of T cells after somatic rescue of genetic block (dated by TCRdb to 2020 to 2022). Study-level background: The study assessed how robust, over the long term, a T-cell system was when the system had developed through somatic rescue of a genetic block in T-cell development.

Receptors were amplified or captured by the immunoSEQ multiplex PCR assay. Held by TCRdb, this immuneACCESS table contains in-frame sequences only and omits some clones. Under half of the omission traces to an unresolved V gene where checked; the cause of the rest is unknown. The sample contains tens of thousands of clones, 92% of them found a single time. The ten top clones hold 2.5% to 3.5% of the sample. This clonotype was sampled from a man aged 40-55 years. The sequencing input was peripheral blood mononuclear cells (PBMCs).

The sequenced DNA: TGTGCCAGCAGCCCAGACGGTGGCACCTCCTACGAGCAGTACTTC. It is translated as CASSPDGGTSYEQYF. This receptor chain uses TRBV7-3 and TRBJ2-7; no D gene is confidently identified. The CDR3 runs 15 residues from the cysteine to the phenylalanine. The kept DNA is CDR3 alone, 45 bases in frame from the first base. Reading the germline V gene gives CDR1 SGHTA and CDR2 FQGTGA. V gives up 5 bases and J gives up 0 bases, and the segment between their germline ends measures 14 bases. Where the CDR3 stops, the reference TRBV7-3 and TRBJ2-7 genes take over; the full variable domain is GAGVSQTPSNKVTEKGKYVELRCDPISGHTALYWYRQSLGQGPEFLIYFQGTGAADDSGLPNDRFFAVRPEGSVSTLKIQRTERGDSAVYLCASSPDGGTSYEQYFGPGTRLTVT.